One T cell receptor (beta chain) is described in this entry. The antigen it recognizes is unknown. Within one base of it there is no much larger clone, and no base qualities were kept. In Seattle, one collaborating source enrolled patients while the infection was active and tracked those patients longitudinally over the course of disease. Whole blood was collected in K2EDTA tubes by collaborating institutions according to the institutions' own protocols. Collaborator samples were shipped for TCRbeta analysis as frozen whole blood, isolated PBMCs, or DNA extracted from either sample type. This specimen belongs to a study of blood T cell repertoires in COVID-19 (dated by TCRdb to about 2020). Study-wide context: The collaborator samples originated in the United States, Italy and Spain and spanned the acute and convalescent phases of COVID-19. The material from the prospective study consisted of cDNA or gDNA derived from T cells, B-cell-depleted T cells, or PBMCs. The dataset comprised deeply sampled blood TCRbeta repertoires from subjects exposed to, actively infected with, or recovered from COVID-19. The repertoires were made available in a free public database intended to serve as a resource for research on the immune response to SARS-CoV-2. The samples were drawn from the first 160 participants of the ongoing ImmuneRACE study and from 950 to 1,500 subjects provided by 6 global collaborators. Nearly every sample came with metadata listing a de-identified subject ID, COVID-19 status, age in years and sex. Where available, HLA class I and class II types were obtained from metadata supplied by the sample provider rather than from assay-based typing. The full study reports these points: How much clinical and demographic metadata was included differed by source and by participant, and the metadata was provided uncurated.

From its cysteine to its phenylalanine, the CDR3 spans 17 amino acids. The retained sequence is limited to the CDR3, 51 bases, with the frame set at the first base. At the junction V is shortened by 4 bases and J by 3 bases, with 19 bases in between. The germline V gene encodes CDR1 SGHRS and CDR2 YFSETQ. The immunoSEQ Assay, a bias-controlled multiplex PCR, was used to amplify TCRbeta CDR3 regions from genomic DNA. Turning to the authors' computational methods: Within the assay, amplification of reference gene primers was used to estimate how many nucleated cells each sample contained. Sequence reads were collapsed and filtered to measure the absolute abundance of every unique TCRbeta CDR3 rearrangement. Productive Simpson clonality was computed per sample as the square root of Simpson's diversity index over productive rearrangements. TCRdb took this table from immuneACCESS and kept in-frame rearrangements with V and J called. Such tables lack part of the clones; where checked against another copy, unresolved V genes explain under half of the gap, and the rest is unexplained. V and J calls and clone size come straight from that table; D and trimming were deduced from the DNA. The sample yields 54,000 or so clones; 82% were counted once. 11% of the sample comes from the top ten.

Sequences were obtained from peripheral blood. The rearranged chain carries TRBV5-1 and TRBJ1-4; the D gene is possibly TRBD1, with 6 bases matching. The TCR originated in an elderly man with COVID-19, enrolled during active disease. The sequenced DNA is TGCGCCAGCAGCGGGGAAGCAGGGACACACGCTAATGAAAAACTGTTTTTT. This encodes CASSGEAGTHANEKLFF.